This TCR beta chain appears in the sequencing data of a study of blood T cell repertoires in COVID-19. The germline gives CDR1 MGHRA, CDR2 YSYEKL. Trimming took off 7 bases at V and 2 bases at J, with 15 bases between the two ends. The CDR3 loop spans 15 amino acids. This clone was seen just once. Method: immunoSEQ multiplex PCR; TCRdb's copy keeps in-frame clones and lacks some. The sample yields 150,000 to 200,000 clones, 70% to 90% seen once. The specimen was peripheral blood. The clonotype originates from a man between 60 and 75 years old with active or convalescent COVID-19. The V call is TRBV4-1, the J call TRBJ1-3; D is perhaps TRBD1 (5 bases). The DNA for the CDR3 is TGCGCCAGCACCCCTAGGGGACTGCCTGGAAACACCATATATTTT. Its protein is CASTPRGLPGNTIYF.